A single T cell receptor beta chain is shown here with its context. This sample was taken from a study of blood T cell repertoires in COVID-19. On the study more broadly: Collection of acute and convalescent COVID-19 samples took place in the United States, Italy and Spain. The analysed material was cDNA or gDNA that came from T cells, B-cell-depleted T cells, or PBMCs.

Cohorts were based on clinical histories the participants reported. The CDR3 has 13 residues. V lost 4 bases to trimming and J lost 7 bases; unmatched junction nucleotides: 2. Germline CDR1 reads SGHRS; CDR2 reads YFSETQ. In the study's own analysis: The authors estimated nucleated cell counts from reference gene primer amplification. The data were produced by immunoSEQ multiplex PCR, yet TCRdb's version contains in-frame clones alone and is incomplete. V, J and clone size are taken as reported in that table, and D and trimming were inferred from the DNA itself. Among a few hundred thousand clones listed, approximately 86% were seen once.

The sequence came from a man aged 18 to 30 with acute COVID-19. Sequences were obtained from PBMCs or T cells enriched from blood (not recorded which). The V gene is TRBV5-1, the J gene TRBJ2-4, with TRBD1 identical over 10 bases. CDR3 region: CASSMGQGNIQYF. CDR3 bases: TGCGCCAGCAGCATGGGACAGGGGAACATTCAGTACTTC.